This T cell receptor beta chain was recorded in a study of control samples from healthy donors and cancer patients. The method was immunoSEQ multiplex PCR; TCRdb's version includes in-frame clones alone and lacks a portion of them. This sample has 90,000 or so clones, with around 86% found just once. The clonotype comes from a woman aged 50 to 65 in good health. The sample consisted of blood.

CDR3 amino acids: CASSLSTGGVETQYF. The DNA of the CDR3 is TGTGCCAGCAGCCTGTCGACAGGGGGGGTGGAGACCCAGTACTTC. The rearrangement joins TRBV28 to TRBJ2-5, with 9 nucleotides matching TRBD1. The CDR3 loop spans 15 amino acids. V lost 6 bases to trimming and J lost 5 bases; unmatched junction nucleotides: 10. The germline V gene has CDR1 MDHEN and CDR2 SYDVKM.